Detailed here is one TCR beta chain. This record comes from a study of T cell changes during pregnancy in multiple sclerosis. Trimming removed 8 bases from V and 4 bases from J; junction bases left unmatched: 8. Germline V gives CDR1 ENHRY, CDR2 SYGVKD. The CDR3 has 14 residues. The protocol was immunoSEQ multiplex PCR, while the TCRdb copy is restricted to in-frame clones and leaves out a portion. The table lists approximately 100,000 clones, roughly 93% of them singletons, with about 2.4% in the top ten. The source was peripheral blood, collected in the third trimester of pregnancy. This TCR came from a female donor with multiple sclerosis, enrolled in a pregnancy study. The rearrangement joins TRBV10-3 to TRBJ2-7; 10 nucleotides align to TRBD2. CDR3 DNA: TGTGCCATCTCGACTAGCGGGCTTACATACGAGCAGTACTTC. It encodes CAISTSGLTYEQYF.